A selection of T cell receptor beta chains follows, all from one sample in a study of shared clonotypes between healthy human individuals. Only in-frame clones appear in the TCRdb table, and some are missing; sequencing was by immunoSEQ multiplex PCR. The top ten clones hold 0.36% of a sample with some 2,500,000 clones, 80% to 95% of them seen once. Sequencing was performed on naive CD4+ T cells from PBMCs. These receptors all stem from a man aged 18 to 30 in good health. Some clones in this sample may be carry-over from other donors' samples. Each CDR3 is given with its conserved first and last residue. D genes are given only for firm matches. Clone sizes are given selectively: once, few, many, or a class where the clone is expanded.

16 | NA | TRBJ2-1 | NA | TRBV5-1 | CASKIRPGVSYNEQFF | TGCGCCAGCAAGATTCGGCCGGGAGTCTCCTACAATGAGCAGTTCTTC
13 | NA | TRBJ1-1 | few | TRBV28 | CAVQQAGNTEAFF | TGTGCCGTGCAACAGGCAGGTAACACTGAAGCTTTCTTT
14 | NA | TRBJ1-6 | NA | TRBV6-5 | CASSYDPYNSPLHF | TGTGCCAGCAGTTACGACCCCTATAATTCACCCCTCCACTTT
16 | NA | TRBJ2-5 | NA | TRBV19 | CASSIGPGGQGETQYF | TGTGCCAGTAGTATAGGGCCCGGGGGGCAAGGGGAGACCCAGTACTTC
15 | TRBD1 | TRBJ1-4 | NA | TRBV18 | CASSEPGTANEKLFF | TGTGCCAGCTCGGAACCCGGGACAGCTAATGAAAAACTGTTTTTT
17 | NA | TRBJ2-3 | NA | TRBV23-1 | CASSQYTSGPCTDTQYF | TGCGCCAGCAGTCAATATACGAGCGGGCCTTGCACAGATACGCAGTATTTT
14 | NA | TRBJ2-7 | NA | TRBV5-1 | CASSLGPGLDEQYF | TGCGCCAGCAGCTTGGGGCCGGGACTCGACGAGCAGTACTTC
16 | NA | TRBJ2-1 | once | TRBV11-2 | CASSLVFAGAVGEQFF | TGTGCCAGCAGCTTAGTTTTCGCGGGGGCCGTCGGTGAGCAGTTCTTC
15 | TRBD2 | TRBJ2-2 | NA | TRBV6-6 | CASSPPRGGAGELFF | TGTGCCAGCAGTCCCCCGCGGGGGGGGGCCGGGGAGCTGTTTTTT
17 | TRBD1 | TRBJ1-2 | NA | TRBV28 | CASLAGTGGYGNYGYTF | TGTGCCAGCCTAGCCGGGACAGGGGGATATGGTAACTATGGCTACACCTTC
21 | TRBD2 | TRBJ2-1 | NA | TRBV4-3 | CASSQEAYGYSGSVSYNEQFF | TGCGCCAGCAGCCAAGAGGCGTATGGATATAGCGGGAGTGTATCCTACAATGAGCAGTTCTTC
15 | NA | TRBJ1-1 | NA | TRBV18 | CATTGARGDLTEAFF | TGTGCCACCACGGGGGCGCGAGGGGACTTAACTGAAGCTTTCTTT
14 | NA | TRBJ2-1 | NA | TRBV5-1 | CASSVGGTADEQFF | TGCGCCAGCAGCGTTGGCGGGACGGCCGATGAGCAGTTCTTC
14 | NA | TRBJ1-2 | NA | TRBV5-6 | CASSLAGANYGYTF | TGTGCCAGCAGCTTGGCAGGGGCTAACTATGGCTACACCTTC
16 | TRBD1 | TRBJ1-1 | NA | TRBV9 | CASSIRATGVDTEAFF | TGTGCCAGCAGCATCCGAGCCACAGGGGTCGACACTGAAGCTTTCTTT
14 | TRBD2 | TRBJ2-1 | once | TRBV5-1 | CASSPTAGVGEQFF | TGCGCCAGCAGCCCGACGGCGGGAGTGGGTGAGCAGTTCTTC
16 | TRBD2 | TRBJ2-1 | NA | TRBV7-9 | CASSPLRLAGGNEQFF | TGTGCCAGCAGCCCCCTACGACTAGCGGGAGGCAATGAGCAGTTCTTC
12 | NA | TRBJ1-1 | few | TRBV2 | CASSDRGREAFF | TGTGCCAGCAGTGACAGGGGAAGGGAAGCTTTCTTT
15 | TRBD1 | TRBJ2-7 | NA | TRBV5-1 | CASSWGQGRIYEQYF | TGCGCCAGCAGCTGGGGACAGGGGAGGATCTACGAGCAGTACTTC
17 | NA | TRBJ1-3 | NA | TRBV9 | CASSLGVDPFSGNTIYF | TGTGCCAGCAGCTTAGGGGTCGATCCGTTCTCTGGAAACACCATATATTTT
16 | NA | TRBJ1-6 | NA | TRBV6-1 | CASSEGPWGDNSPLHF | TGTGCCAGCAGTGAGGGTCCGTGGGGGGACAATTCACCCCTCCACTTT
15 | TRBD2 | TRBJ2-2 | NA | TRBV2 | CASSRELAGAGELFF | TGTGCCAGCAGTCGGGAACTAGCGGGAGCCGGGGAGCTGTTTTTT
16 | NA | TRBJ2-1 | NA | TRBV21-1 | CASSKARGQFYNEQFF | TGTGCCAGCAGCAAAGCGAGAGGACAGTTCTACAATGAGCAGTTCTTC
14 | NA | TRBJ2-7 | NA | TRBV5-1 | CASSFDGWSYEQYF | TGCGCCAGCAGCTTTGATGGCTGGTCCTACGAGCAGTACTTC
14 | TRBD1 | TRBJ1-2 | NA | TRBV28 | CASRTGTGGYGYTF | TGTGCCAGCAGAACCGGGACAGGGGGCTATGGCTACACCTTC
16 | TRBD1 | TRBJ2-2 | NA | TRBV2 | CASRPPGQVNTGELFF | TGTGCCAGCAGACCCCCGGGACAGGTTAACACCGGGGAGCTGTTTTTT
14 | TRBD1 | TRBJ2-7 | once | TRBV11-2 | CASSYDRAGNEQYF | TGTGCCAGCAGCTACGACAGGGCGGGTAACGAGCAGTACTTC
14 | NA | TRBJ1-1 | NA | TRBV4-3 | CASSQAQGRTEAFF | TGCGCCAGCAGCCAAGCTCAGGGGCGCACTGAAGCTTTCTTT
13 | NA | TRBJ2-5 | NA | TRBV5-8 | CASSGATQETQYF | TGTGCCAGCAGCGGAGCTACCCAAGAGACCCAGTACTTC
15 | TRBD1 | TRBJ1-1 | NA | TRBV28 | CASSPYRGKNAEAFF | TGTGCCAGCAGTCCCTACAGGGGAAAAAACGCTGAAGCTTTCTTT
18 | TRBD2 | TRBJ2-1 | NA | TRBV4-2 | CASSQEVGGGSSYNEQFF | TGTGCCAGCAGCCAAGAAGTTGGCGGGGGAAGCTCCTACAATGAGCAGTTCTTC
13 | TRBD1 | TRBJ1-2 | NA | TRBV12-5 | CASGLGQGSGYTF | TGTGCTAGTGGTTTAGGACAGGGGTCTGGCTACACCTTC
15 | TRBD1 | TRBJ2-3 | NA | TRBV19 | CASSPDRGFTDTQYF | TGTGCCAGTAGTCCGGACAGGGGATTCACAGATACGCAGTATTTT
13 | NA | TRBJ2-5 | NA | TRBV6-5 | CASSYRGRETQYF | TGTGCCAGCAGTTACAGGGGGAGAGAGACCCAGTACTTC
12 | NA | TRBJ1-2 | NA | TRBV2 | CASSLARGGYTF | TGTGCCAGCAGCCTGGCCAGGGGTGGCTACACCTTC
14 | TRBD1 | TRBJ1-1 | NA | TRBV14 | CASSLQGGNTEAFF | TGTGCCAGCAGCCTTCAGGGGGGGAACACTGAAGCTTTCTTT
16 | TRBD2 | TRBJ2-1 | NA | TRBV10-3 | CAISEATSGTYNEQFF | TGTGCCATCAGTGAGGCGACTAGCGGGACCTACAATGAGCAGTTCTTC
18 | NA | TRBJ1-1 | NA | TRBV28 | CASSLRGGLGTMNTEAFF | TGTGCCAGCAGTTTACGCGGGGGTCTAGGTACCATGAACACTGAAGCTTTCTTT
16 | NA | TRBJ2-5 | NA | TRBV5-4 | CASSKGGTATQETQYF | TGTGCCAGCAGCAAAGGAGGGACAGCTACCCAAGAGACCCAGTACTTC
16 | NA | TRBJ2-7 | NA | TRBV4-1 | CASSQAYAQGSYEQYF | TGCGCCAGCAGCCAAGCCTACGCCCAGGGCTCCTACGAGCAGTACTTC
12 | NA | TRBJ2-7 | NA | TRBV6-6 | CASRGFHYEQYF | TGTGCCAGCAGAGGATTTCATTACGAGCAGTACTTC
14 | TRBD1 | TRBJ1-1 | NA | TRBV6-1 | CASSVTGGRTEAFF | TGTGCCAGCAGTGTCACAGGGGGCAGGACTGAAGCTTTCTTT
20 | TRBD2 | TRBJ2-3 | NA | TRBV28 | CASVPYRGTSGSGWVGTQYF | TGTGCCAGCGTACCATATAGGGGGACTAGCGGGAGTGGTTGGGTAGGTACGCAGTATTTT
14 | TRBD1 | TRBJ1-5 | once | TRBV7-6 | CASSQQGADQPQHF | TGTGCCAGCAGCCAACAGGGGGCCGATCAGCCCCAGCATTTT
19 | TRBD2 | TRBJ2-3 | NA | TRBV28 | CASSLPGLAGGEATDTQYF | TGTGCCAGCAGTTTGCCGGGACTAGCGGGAGGGGAGGCCACAGATACGCAGTATTTT
14 | NA | TRBJ2-1 | NA | TRBV5-1 | CASSLAVQGLLQFF | TGCGCCAGCAGCTTGGCGGTACAGGGTTTGCTTCAGTTCTTC